This T cell receptor (beta chain) comes out of a study of blood T cell repertoires in COVID-19. Study summary: The origin of the acute and convalescent COVID-19 samples was the United States, Italy and Spain. Sources were T cells, B-cell-depleted T cells, or PBMCs; the material itself was cDNA or gDNA.

V lost 7 bases and J lost 7, with 29 bases in between. Germline V lookup: CDR1 LNHDA, CDR2 SQIVND (reference sequence). The CDR3 consists of 18 residues. TCRdb keeps only in-frame clones here, not all; method: immunoSEQ multiplex PCR. This sample has under 200,000 clones; around nine tenths occur once, and the top ten carry 6%. Sequenced sample: peripheral blood. The sequence derives from a man in his forties with active or convalescent COVID-19. This sequence joins TRBV19 and TRBJ1-5; D not certain. CDR3 sequence reads: CASNPRIGQTVLEQPQHF. CDR3 DNA: TGTGCCAGTAATCCGCGGATTGGCCAGACGGTTTTGGAACAGCCCCAGCATTTT.